The 8 T cell receptor beta chains given below trace back to one sample, sequenced in a study of control samples from healthy donors and cancer patients. Using immunoSEQ multiplex PCR, the repertoire was profiled, and TCRdb retains in-frame clones only, with some absent. The sample contains about 180,000 clones, around 94% of which appear only once. The sequenced sample was blood. These TCRs come from a man aged 25 to 40 in good health.

The rearrangement links TRBV6-5 to TRBJ1-2; 7 bases align to TRBD1. The junction had 9 bases not matched to a gene; V was cut back by 5 bases and J by 3 bases. The germline V gene encodes CDR1 MNHEY and CDR2 SVGAGI. The CDR3 runs 15 residues. The CDR3 nucleotides are TGTGCCAGCAGTAGATTGAGACAGGGCGACTATGGCTACACCTTC. Its translation: CASSRLRQGDYGYTF.

The J gene is TRBJ1-2, the V gene TRBV6-5; 9 nucleotides align to TRBD1. The germline V gene encodes CDR1 MNHEY and CDR2 SVGAGI. Trimming took 4 bases from V and 6 from J; bases not matched to a gene: 12. The CDR3 is made up of 16 amino acids. Here the CDR3 reads CASSSLQGAAVDGYTF. In DNA form, the CDR3 reads TGTGCCAGCAGTTCTCTACAGGGGGCGGCGGTTGATGGCTACACCTTC.

The CDR3 spells CASSLRGGEQYF. The CDR3 nucleotides read TGTGCCAGCAGTCTACGGGGAGGGGAGCAGTACTTC. This sequence joins TRBV6-5 and TRBJ2-7; TRBD2 matches at 7 bases. The J segment lost 7 bases and the V segment lost 5 bases, leaving 5 bases of the junction unmatched. CDR3 size: 12 residues. Germline CDR1 MNHEY, CDR2 SVGAGI.

The rearrangement uses TRBV9 and TRBJ2-7; TRBD1 agrees at 11 bases. Trimming removed 4 bases from V and 5 bases from J; junction bases left unmatched: 5. Germline loops: CDR1 SGDLS, CDR2 YYNGEE. This CDR3 is 14 amino acids long. The CDR3 nucleotides read TGTGCCAGCAGCCCGGGGACAGGGGGACACGAGCAGTACTTC. It codes for CASSPGTGGHEQYF. The whole variable domain, filled in from reference TRBV9 and TRBJ2-7, reads DSGVTQTPKHLITATGQRVTLRCSPRSGDLSVYWYQQSLDQGLQFLIQYYNGEERAKGNILERFSAQQFPDLHSELNLSSLELGDSALYFCASSPGTGGHEQYFGPGTRLTVT.

The rearrangement joins TRBV30 to TRBJ1-1; D is uncertain. The CDR3 spans 11 residues. Trimming took 4 bases from V and 5 from J, leaving 8 bases between them. Germline V gives CDR1 GTSNPN, CDR2 SVGIG (reference sequence). CDR3 residues: CAWTPVTEAFF. CDR3 nucleotides: TGTGCCTGGACCCCAGTGACTGAAGCTTTCTTT.

V and J are TRBV13 and TRBJ1-4; tentatively, D is TRBD1 (5 bases). The germline V gene has CDR1 PRHDT and CDR2 FYEKMQ (reference sequence). CDR3 length: 15 amino acids. With 5 bases removed from V and 7 bases from J, the gap between germline ends came to 17 bases. The CDR3, as DNA: TGTGCCAGCAGCCCCCGGGGGGGTAGTGGTGAAAAACTGTTTTTT. This sequence encodes CASSPRGGSGEKLFF.

The chain couples TRBV5-6 to TRBJ2-2; TRBD2 matches 7 bases. This CDR3 is built from 17 residues. Trimming removed 0 bases from V and 5 bases from J; junction bases left unmatched: 10. The germline V gene encodes CDR1 SGHDT and CDR2 YYEEEE. The CDR3 reads CASSLGSGSAGTGELFF. For the CDR3, the DNA is TGTGCCAGCAGCTTGGGTTCAGGGTCAGCGGGGACCGGGGAGCTGTTTTTT.

The rearrangement uses TRBV28 and TRBJ2-7, with no clear D. The CDR3 has 11 residues. V gave up 6 bases and J gave up 1 base, with 4 bases separating them. Germline CDR1 MDHEN, CDR2 SYDVKM. CDR3 loop: CASSGSYEQYF. The CDR3 DNA reads TGTGCCAGCAGCGGATCCTACGAGCAGTACTTC.